This T cell receptor (beta chain) came from a study of blood T cell repertoires in COVID-19. Germline V lookup: CDR1 SGHTA, CDR2 FQGNSA. The ends were cut back, 1 base at V and 0 bases at J, with 12 bases in the middle. The CDR3 consists of 16 residues. In the original processing: Using reference gene primer amplification, nucleated cell counts were estimated. Method: immunoSEQ multiplex PCR; TCRdb's copy keeps in-frame clones and lacks some. V and J calls and clone size are copied from that table; D and trimming were computed from the DNA. The top ten clones hold approximately 4% of a sample with 310,000 or so clones, more than 75% of them seen once.

The source of this sequence is a woman between 45 and 60 years old with active or convalescent COVID-19. The sample taken for sequencing was peripheral blood. The chain carries TRBV7-2 and TRBJ2-5; maybe TRBD2 (5 bases). The CDR3 bases are TGTGCCAGCAGCTTAGGTTGGGCTAGCTACCAAGAGACCCAGTACTTC. It is translated as CASSLGWASYQETQYF.